This is a list of T cell receptor beta chains from one sample in a study of T cell repertoires in cytomegalovirus infection. A single record per CDR3 protein comes from TCRdb applying MiXCR to the reads. The table shows under 200,000 distinct CDR3 sequences, with nearly 9.5% occurring only once. Sequencing input: PBMCs. These TCRs come from a human donor in good health (CMV status not recorded). Some clones in this sample may be carry-over from other donors' samples. Each CDR3 is given with its conserved first and last residue. The order of the fields is clone size, J gene, V gene, D gene, CDR3 protein, CDR3 DNA. A D gene is named only where the DNA matches it firmly. The size entry is marked missing in some rows and otherwise reads once, few, many or a size class.

>few|TRBJ2-1|TRBV5-4|.
CASSLGGRGSIEQFF
TGTGCCAGCAGCTTGGGCGGCAGGGGCAGTATTGAGCAGTTCTTC
>.|TRBJ1-1|TRBV18|.
CASSPLFGGREDTEAFF
TGTGCCAGCTCACCACTTTTCGGGGGGCGAGAGGACACTGAAGCTTTCTTT
>many|TRBJ1-2|TRBV7-2|.
CASSHGTANYGYTF
TGTGCCAGCAGCCACGGGACGGCTAACTATGGCTACACCTTC
>.|TRBJ1-1|TRBV27|TRBD1
CASSSGQKTEAFF
TGTGCCAGCAGTTCGGGACAGAAGACTGAAGCTTTCTTT
>.|TRBJ2-7|TRBV7-2|.
CASSLPRAAASGQYF
TGTGCCAGCAGCTTACCCCGCGCGGCGGCCTCGGGGCAGTACTTC
>many|TRBJ1-1|TRBV28|.
CASSSTSMNTEAFF
TGTGCCAGCTCTTCGACAAGCATGAACACTGAAGCTTTCTTT
>few|TRBJ2-6|TRBV9|.
CASSVEAGANVLTF
TGTGCCAGCAGCGTAGAGGCTGGGGCCAACGTCCTGACTTTC
>few|TRBJ2-5|TRBV20-1|.
CSASSSTQYF
TGCAGTGCTAGTAGTTCGACCCAGTACTTC
>few|TRBJ1-1|TRBV20-1|.
CSARDLARGPLNTEAFF
TGCAGTGCTAGAGATCTTGCCCGGGGGCCCTTGAACACTGAAGCTTTCTTT
>.|TRBJ1-1|TRBV28|.
CASRSTLRAPGDTEAFF
TGTGCCAGCAGATCAACCCTCAGGGCCCCAGGGGACACTGAAGCTTTCTTT
>many|TRBJ2-5|TRBV14|TRBD2
CASSRLAAPIETQYF
TGTGCCAGCAGCCGGCTAGCGGCCCCCATAGAGACCCAGTACTTC
>many|TRBJ2-1|TRBV6-2/TRBV6-3|.
CASSSVRSGEQFF
TGTGCCAGCAGTTCGGTTAGGTCGGGGGAGCAGTTCTTC
>few|TRBJ1-2|TRBV6-2/TRBV6-3|.
CASSYGRGGYGYTF
TGTGCCAGCAGTTACGGCAGGGGCGGCTATGGCTACACCTTC
>.|TRBJ2-7|TRBV9|.
CASSVVPGDEQYF
TGTGCCAGCAGCGTAGTCCCCGGGGACGAGCAGTACTTC
>many|TRBJ2-7|TRBV6-2/TRBV6-3|.
CASRYSYEQYF
TGTGCCAGCAGGTATTCCTACGAGCAGTACTTC
>few|TRBJ2-5|TRBV28|TRBD1
CASSRTGMTQYF
TGTGCCAGCAGTCGGACAGGGATGACCCAGTACTTC
>many|TRBJ1-2|TRBV7-2|.
CATSQGADFNYGYTF
TGTGCCACAAGCCAAGGGGCAGACTTCAACTATGGCTACACCTTC
>many|TRBJ2-3|TRBV7-2|.
CASSLVPRGGTDTQYF
TGTGCCAGCAGCCTCGTACCTAGGGGCGGGACAGATACGCAGTATTTT
>few|TRBJ1-4|TRBV2|TRBD1
CASSAGTGLEKLFF
TGTGCCAGCAGTGCCGGGACAGGGCTTGAAAAACTGTTTTTT
>.|TRBJ2-5|TRBV18|.
CASSRGPGTAGETQYF
TGTGCCAGCTCACGCGGGCCAGGGACAGCGGGAGAGACCCAGTACTTC
>.|TRBJ2-7|TRBV20-1|.
CSASTKGPGYEQYF
TGCAGTGCTAGTACAAAGGGGCCCGGCTACGAGCAGTACTTC
>many|TRBJ2-7|TRBV28|TRBD2
CASKTSGEQYF
TGTGCCAGCAAAACTAGCGGCGAGCAGTACTTC
>.|TRBJ2-1|TRBV15|.
CATSRDLRRGGGNEQFF
TGTGCCACCAGCAGAGATCTTAGGAGGGGGGGTGGAAATGAGCAGTTCTTC
>many|TRBJ2-7|TRBV7-2|.
CASSLRLDSSYEQYF
TGTGCCAGCAGCCTAAGACTGGATAGCTCCTACGAGCAGTACTTC
>many|TRBJ1-4|TRBV28|TRBD1
CASSGTGTGDEKLFF
TGTGCCAGCAGCGGCACCGGGACAGGGGACGAAAAACTGTTTTTT
>many|TRBJ2-1|TRBV7-2|.
CASSPWERASGEQFF
TGTGCCAGCAGCCCCTGGGAGAGGGCTTCCGGTGAGCAGTTCTTC
>many|TRBJ2-1|TRBV4-1|.
CASSQSRSYNEQFF
TGCGCCAGCAGCCAGTCCCGGTCCTACAATGAGCAGTTCTTC
>many|TRBJ2-1|TRBV19|.
CASSKEVSSYNEQFF
TGTGCCAGTAGTAAGGAGGTTAGCTCCTACAATGAGCAGTTCTTC
>many|TRBJ1-5|TRBV4-2|.
CASSQDRVSNQPQHF
TGTGCCAGCAGCCAAGATCGGGTTAGCAATCAGCCCCAGCATTTT
>many|TRBJ2-5|TRBV11-2|.
CASSFRRVSAYETQYF
TGTGCCAGCAGCTTTCGTCGGGTGTCGGCTTACGAGACCCAGTACTTC
>.|TRBJ1-5|TRBV10-3|TRBD1
CAISQGGQNSNQPQHF
TGTGCCATCAGTCAGGGGGGACAGAATAGCAATCAGCCCCAGCATTTT
>.|TRBJ2-2|TRBV12-3/TRBV12-4|TRBD1
CASRKGQGATGELFF
TGTGCCAGCAGAAAGGGACAGGGGGCGACCGGGGAGCTGTTTTTT
>many|TRBJ1-1|TRBV12-3/TRBV12-4|.
CASSRTLSVLEAFF
TGTGCCAGCAGTCGAACGTTGTCCGTTCTTGAAGCTTTCTTT
>.|TRBJ2-1|TRBV6-4|TRBD1
CASSATGFNEQFF
TGTGCCAGCAGTGCGACAGGGTTTAATGAGCAGTTCTTC
>many|TRBJ2-5|TRBV6-2/TRBV6-3|.
CASPPDPHTEETQYF
TGTGCCAGCCCCCCGGACCCACATACCGAAGAGACCCAGTACTTC
>many|TRBJ2-6|TRBV7-8|.
CASSFRTVTSSGANVLTF
TGTGCCAGCAGCTTCCGGACAGTTACGAGCTCTGGGGCCAACGTCCTGACTTTC
>many|TRBJ1-1|TRBV10-2|TRBD1
CASRLDRGVSRNTEAFF
TGCGCCAGCAGATTGGACAGGGGGGTTAGCCGGAACACTGAAGCTTTCTTT
>many|TRBJ1-5|TRBV20-1|.
CSARGREGQPQHF
TGCAGTGCTAGGGGCAGGGAGGGTCAGCCCCAGCATTTT
>few|TRBJ1-1|TRBV29-1|.
CSVVGQVNTEAFF
TGCAGCGTTGTGGGGCAGGTGAACACTGAAGCTTTCTTT
>many|TRBJ1-1|TRBV12-3/TRBV12-4|.
CASSLGGRTEAFF
TGTGCCAGCAGTTTAGGGGGGAGAACTGAAGCTTTCTTT
>.|TRBJ1-4|TRBV28|.
CASRDPSGNEKLFF
TGTGCCAGCAGGGACCCTTCAGGAAATGAAAAACTGTTTTTT
>.|TRBJ2-7|TRBV6-2/TRBV6-3|TRBD1
CASSYRGQGVEQYF
TGTGCCAGCAGTTACCGGGGACAGGGGGTCGAGCAGTACTTC
>many|TRBJ1-4|TRBV7-2|.
CASSLSAGASNEKLFF
TGTGCCAGCAGCTTATCGGCCGGGGCGTCTAATGAAAAACTGTTTTTT
>many|TRBJ1-2|TRBV19|.
CASSPTGGYGYTF
TGTGCCAGTAGTCCCACAGGAGGCTATGGCTACACCTTC
>.|TRBJ2-5|TRBV5-1|TRBD2
CASSLGGTSRKETQYF
TGCGCCAGCAGCTTGGGAGGGACTAGCAGAAAAGAGACCCAGTACTTC
>.|TRBJ2-7|TRBV9|.
CASSVARSPNYEQYF
TGTGCCAGCAGCGTAGCAAGAAGCCCCAACTACGAGCAGTACTTC